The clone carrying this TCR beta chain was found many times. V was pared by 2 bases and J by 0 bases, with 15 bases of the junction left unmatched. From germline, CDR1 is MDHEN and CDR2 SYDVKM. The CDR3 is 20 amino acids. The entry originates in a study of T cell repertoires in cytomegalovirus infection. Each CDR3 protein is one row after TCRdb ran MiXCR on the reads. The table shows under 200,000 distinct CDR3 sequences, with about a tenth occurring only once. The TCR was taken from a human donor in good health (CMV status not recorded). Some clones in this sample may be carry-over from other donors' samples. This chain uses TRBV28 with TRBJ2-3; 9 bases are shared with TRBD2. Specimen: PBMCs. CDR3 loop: CASSLPPPGGTSYSTDTQYF. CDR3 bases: TGTGCCAGCAGTTTACCCCCCCCAGGCGGGACTAGCTATAGCACAGATACGCAGTATTTT.